The 27 T cell receptor beta chains reported below all come from one sample, sequenced in a study of early T cells in non-severe SARS-CoV-2 infection. TCRdb reanalysed the 5' RACE reads using MiXCR and keeps one entry per CDR3 protein. Of about 69,000 distinct CDR3 sequences listed, roughly 8.7% are singletons. The specimen was whole blood. The receptor source for this set is an adult who was a healthcare worker with PCR-confirmed SARS-CoV-2 infection or an uninfected control (not recorded which).

The chain is built from TRBV20-1 and TRBJ2-3, with TRBD2 matching over 9 bases. The germline V gene encodes CDR1 DFQATT and CDR2 SNEGSKA (reference sequence). The junction had 8 bases not matched to a gene; V was cut back by 0 bases and J by 7 bases. This CDR3 contains 15 residues. The chain's CDR3 is CSARDRSGGPHTQYF. DNA for the CDR3: TGCAGTGCTAGAGATCGGAGCGGGGGGCCGCATACGCAGTATTTT.

This clonotype has more than one count but fewer than ten. The J gene is TRBJ1-1, the V gene TRBV7-3; TRBD1 might be the D (6 bases). Germline loops: CDR1 SGHTA, CDR2 FQGTGA. The V gene lost 5 bases and the J gene lost 5 bases, with 15 bases spanning the gap. The CDR3 has 14 amino acids. CDR3 in amino acids: CASSDSGADTEAFF. CDR3 nucleotide sequence: TGTGCCAGCAGCGACTCAGGGGCGGATACTGAAGCTTTCTTT.

This chain connects TRBV29-1 to TRBJ2-7; unclear D gene. Trimming removed 4 bases from V and 2 bases from J, with 12 bases in between. The CDR3 spans 13 residues. The germline V gene encodes CDR1 SQVTM and CDR2 ANQGSEA. The CDR3 DNA sequence: TGCAGCGTTGTGTCAGCCCTAACCTACGAGCAGTACTTC. Protein sequence: CSVVSALTYEQYF.

The V call is TRBV21-1, the J call TRBJ2-5; the D segment call TRBD1 is taken from the table without a DNA check. TRBV21-1 corresponds to a pseudogene. The length of the CDR3 is 15 residues. The CDR3 loop reads CASSKRRGHFETQYF. In DNA form, the CDR3 reads TGTGCCAGCAGCAAAAGGAGGGGGCACTTTGAGACCCAGTACTTC.

This clonotype has a count of ten or more. V usage is TRBV24-1 and J usage is TRBJ1-1, with D unclear. Looked up from germline, CDR1 is KGHDR and CDR2 is SFDVKD. The CDR3 is 13 residues long. The V end lost 2 bases, the J end lost 1 base, and 4 bases lay between the germline ends. CDR3 loop: CATSDYTNTEAFF. CDR3 coding DNA: TGTGCCACCAGTGATTATACGAACACTGAAGCTTTCTTT.

In the case of this clonotype: This may arise from a read error, as a much more abundant clone is one base away. This chain links TRBV11-2 with TRBJ2-7, with 13 bases fitting TRBD2. In germline, CDR1 is SGHAT, CDR2 FQNNGV. This CDR3 is 15 amino acids long. The CDR3 DNA follows: TGTGCCAGCAGCGCCGGGACTAGCGGGACCTACGAGAAGTACTTC. It specifies CASSAGTSGTYEKYF.

This rearrangement joins TRBV5-4 to TRBJ1-1, with D unresolved. The V gene lost 0 bases and the J gene lost 8 bases, with 11 bases spanning the gap. The CDR3 is 13 amino acids. From germline, CDR1 is SGHNT and CDR2 YYREEE (reference sequence). This chain's CDR3 is CASSLGGSGEAFF. In DNA form, the CDR3 reads TGTGCCAGCAGCTTGGGAGGGTCGGGAGAAGCTTTCTTT.

This clonotype was recorded many times. The J gene is TRBJ2-3, the V gene TRBV7-2, with D perhaps given as TRBD1 or TRBD2 (6 bases each). The CDR3 totals 16 residues. Trimming stripped 3 bases from V and 1 base from J, with 14 bases between. Germline CDR1 reads SGHTA; CDR2 reads FQGNSA. CDR3 amino acids: CASSFQGGSGTDTQYF. The CDR3 coding sequence is TGTGCCAGCAGCTTTCAAGGGGGGTCTGGCACAGATACGCAGTATTTT.

This clonotype has a count of ten or more. The CDR3 sequence is CASSLSPEGWTQYF. The DNA of the CDR3 is TGTGCCAGCAGCTTATCCCCCGAGGGGTGGACGCAGTATTTT. The rearrangement links TRBV7-8 to TRBJ2-3; either TRBD1 or TRBD2 may fit D (5 bases each). This CDR3 contains 14 residues. V lost 2 bases to trimming and J lost 9 bases, with 15 bases between them. CDR1 and CDR2 from the germline V gene are SGHVS and FQNEAQ.

The chain employs TRBV7-2 and TRBJ2-7; 7 bases are shared with TRBD2. Germline lookup yields CDR1 SGHTA and CDR2 FQGNSA. CDR3 length equals 18 residues. The V segment lost 5 bases and the J segment 5 bases; nucleotides outside the gene matches: 21. The CDR3 protein is CASSPWSRGGLGLDEQYF. The CDR3 nucleotides are TGTGCCAGCAGCCCGTGGTCGCGCGGGGGTCTTGGTCTGGACGAGCAGTACTTC.

In its sample, this clonotype was seen many times. This sequence joins TRBV6-2 or TRBV6-3 and TRBJ2-2, with 7 positions matching TRBD2. Trimming at V came to 4 bases and at J to 0 bases, leaving 5 bases not matched to a gene. The CDR3 spans 16 residues. The germline CDR1 and CDR2 sequences are MNHEY and SVGEGT. CDR3 loop: CASSSSSGTNTGELFF. Here the CDR3 DNA reads TGTGCCAGCAGTTCCTCTAGCGGAACGAACACCGGGGAGCTGTTTTTT.

This clonotype was counted only a few times. This chain connects TRBV6-1 to TRBJ1-3; D is ambiguous. Germline V gene sequence: CDR1 MNHNS, CDR2 SASEGT. Trimming removed 2 bases from V and 8 bases from J, with 16 bases in between. The CDR3 spans 15 residues. CDR3 loop: CASSESRLEADTIYF. CDR3 coding DNA: TGTGCCAGCAGTGAATCACGGCTTGAGGCAGACACCATATATTTT.

This clonotype was seen only a few times. The rearrangement joins TRBV28 to TRBJ1-3; tentatively, D is TRBD1 (6 bases). Trimming removed 5 bases from V and 5 bases from J, with 10 bases in between. CDR1 is MDHEN, CDR2 SYDVKM, per germline. The CDR3 runs 13 residues. The chain's CDR3 is CASSRRGRNTIYF. In DNA form, the CDR3 reads TGTGCCAGCAGTCGCAGGGGACGAAACACCATATATTTT.

The chain employs TRBV12-3 or TRBV12-4 and TRBJ2-2, with 14 bases lining up with TRBD2. V dropped 3 bases and J dropped 5; count of bases not matched to a gene: 11. CDR3 length: 19 amino acids. As DNA, the CDR3 is TGTGCCAGCAGTTTCCGGGGGACTAGCGGGGGCCGGATAACCGGGGAGCTGTTTTTT. This codes for CASSFRGTSGGRITGELFF.

The chain carries TRBV27 and TRBJ2-3, with D perhaps TRBD1 or TRBD2 (5 bases each). The CDR3 has 15 residues. With 8 bases removed from V and 0 bases from J, the gap between germline ends came to 15 bases. Germline V lookup: CDR1 MNHEY, CDR2 SMNVEV (reference sequence). The CDR3 coding sequence is TGTGCCAGCGGCTCGTTGGGGGTTAGCACAGATACGCAGTATTTT. Its translation: CASGSLGVSTDTQYF.

This clonotype was detected only a few times. The chain carries TRBV19 and TRBJ2-1; 8 nucleotides align to TRBD1. The CDR3 has 12 residues. Unmatched junction bases numbered 2, after V lost 5 bases and J lost 8 bases. Germline-derived CDR1 and CDR2 are LNHDA and SQIVND (reference sequence). The CDR3 bases are TGTGCCAGTAGTGACAGGGGACATGAGCAGTTCTTC. Protein product: CASSDRGHEQFF.

This clonotype was seen only a few times. CDR3 in amino acids: CASREHSSYNSPLHF. CDR3 nucleotide sequence: TGTGCCAGCAGAGAGCATAGCTCCTATAATTCACCCCTCCACTTT. V is TRBV6-6 and J is TRBJ1-6; D call uncertain. The CDR3 extends over 15 amino acids. From germline, CDR1 is MNHNY and CDR2 SVGAGI (reference sequence). V was trimmed by 6 bases and J by 0 bases, leaving 9 bases between them.

In its sample, this clonotype was seen a few times. This chain uses TRBV14 with TRBJ1-2; TRBD1 agrees at 8 bases. Per germline, CDR1 SGHDN and CDR2 FVKESK. This CDR3 has 15 amino acids. J lost 5 bases, V lost 5 bases, and 10 bases had no gene match. CDR3 DNA sequence: TGTGCCAGCAGCTCCGGGACAGGTCTTGGGTATGGCTACACCTTC. Its translation: CASSSGTGLGYGYTF.

This clonotype was picked up many times. The rearrangement joins TRBV10-3 to TRBJ1-1; D is undetermined. Germline CDR1 ENHRY, CDR2 SYGVKD. The CDR3 is 14 residues long. Trimming removed 0 bases from V and 4 bases from J, with 9 bases in between. The CDR3 DNA is TGTGCCATCAGTGAGTCGAGAGGGAGCACTGAAGCTTTCTTT. Protein sequence: CAISESRGSTEAFF.

This clonotype has at least ten counts. The CDR3 DNA reads TGTGCCAGCAGCTTAGAGGGACAGGGGGCGAGCACAGATACGCAGTATTTT. Encoded protein: CASSLEGQGASTDTQYF. V is TRBV7-2 and J is TRBJ2-3; 12 bases agree with TRBD1. Germline CDR1 reads SGHTA; CDR2 reads FQGNSA. V lost 1 base, J lost 0 bases, and 2 bases stayed unmatched. The CDR3 is 17 residues long.

V and J are TRBV7-3 and TRBJ2-3; D is unclear. This CDR3 spans 15 amino acids. Germline values: CDR1 SGHTA, CDR2 FQGTGA. With 4 bases removed from V and 5 bases from J, the gap between germline ends came to 16 bases. CDR3 residues: CASSSQPGSQDTQYF. CDR3 DNA: TGTGCCAGCAGCTCCCAACCGGGCAGCCAAGATACGCAGTATTTT.

This clonotype turned up a few times. This chain uses TRBV4-1 with TRBJ2-1, with 13 bases fitting TRBD2. Germline CDR1 is MGHRA and CDR2 is YSYEKL. This CDR3 is 16 amino acids long. After removal of 4 bases from V and 2 bases from J, the junction contained 2 bases not matched to a gene. The CDR3 nucleotides are TGCGCCAGCAGCCCAACTAGCGGGAGGGCCTACAATGAGCAGTTCTTC. Residues: CASSPTSGRAYNEQFF.

This clonotype was observed many times. The J gene is TRBJ1-2, the V gene TRBV11-2; 7 nucleotides match TRBD1. Germline V gene lookup returns CDR1 SGHAT and CDR2 FQNNGV. The junction had 7 bases not matched to a gene; V was cut back by 2 bases and J by 4 bases. The CDR3 has 15 amino acids. The CDR3 bases are TGTGCCAGCAGCTTAACAGGGGTTCCTGGCTATGGCTACACCTTC. Translation: CASSLTGVPGYGYTF.

This clonotype turned up a few times. The chain carries TRBV2 and TRBJ2-1, with D possibly TRBD1 on 6 matching bases. V was pared by 2 bases and J by 6 bases, with 14 bases between. CDR3 length: 15 residues. CDR1 is SNHLY, CDR2 FYNNEI, per germline. The chain's CDR3 is CASSELTGSSNEQFF. The CDR3, as DNA: TGTGCCAGCAGTGAATTAACAGGGAGTAGCAATGAGCAGTTCTTC.

This clonotype was observed once. This CDR3 reads CASTHLKGTDTQYF. The CDR3, as DNA: TGTGCCAGCACTCACCTGAAGGGAACAGATACGCAGTATTTT. The V gene is TRBV2, the J gene TRBJ2-3; D unclear. The V and J ends lost 7 bases and 3 bases respectively, with 14 bases between them. The CDR3 is made up of 14 amino acids. Germline V CDR1 and CDR2: SNHLY, FYNNEI.

There are many counts of this clonotype. This chain uses TRBV6-2 or TRBV6-3 with TRBJ2-1; D might be TRBD2 (6 bases). This CDR3 is built from 13 residues. Per the germline V gene, CDR1 is MNHEY and CDR2 is SVGEGT. Between the trimmed V and J ends, which lost 5 bases and 4 bases, there was a span of 9 bases. The CDR3: CASSPTRYNEQFF. The CDR3 DNA follows: TGTGCCAGCAGTCCGACTAGATACAATGAGCAGTTCTTC.

In its sample, this clonotype was seen many times. The chain carries TRBV6-5 and TRBJ1-6; D remains unclear. Deletions cut 2 bases from V and 7 bases from J, with 3 bases between. The germline V gene has CDR1 MNHEY and CDR2 SVGAGI. This CDR3 has 12 amino acids. This CDR3 is CASSYPNSPLHF. The CDR3 DNA reads as TGTGCCAGCAGTTACCCCAATTCACCCCTCCACTTT.